A selection of T cell receptor beta chains follows, all from one sample in a study of T-cell memory formation after mild COVID-19. TCRdb processed the 5' RACE reads anew with MiXCR; each CDR3 protein has one entry. The profile covers roughly 100,000 distinct CDR3 sequences, with approximately 15% appearing a single time and 28% taken by the ten largest. The sample consisted of PBMCs or a T cell subset sorted from them (not recorded which). The origin of the receptors is an adult woman who had mild COVID-19 (a few samples of this study predate the infection). Cell type and time point are not known. Each CDR3 is given with its conserved first and last residue. Fields, in order: V gene, J gene, D gene, CDR3 length, clone size, CDR3 protein, CDR3 DNA. A D gene is named only where the DNA matches it firmly. Some rows have no size entry. The others give once, few or many, or a class for an expanded clone.

V: TRBV12-3/TRBV12-4; J: TRBJ2-7; D: -; length: 12; size: many; CDR3: CASSPGAYEQYF; DNA: TGTGCCAGCAGTCCAGGGGCCTACGAGCAGTACTTC
V: TRBV2; J: TRBJ2-7; D: -; length: 13; size: -; CDR3: CASRARGLFEQYF; DNA: TGTGCCAGCAGGGCACGGGGGTTATTCGAGCAGTACTTC
V: TRBV4-1; J: TRBJ2-3; D: TRBD2; length: 19; size: -; CDR3: CASSQDPSGLAGVGDTQYF; DNA: TGCGCCAGCAGCCAAGATCCGTCCGGACTAGCGGGGGTCGGAGATACGCAGTATTTT
V: TRBV5-5; J: TRBJ2-1; D: TRBD2; length: 18; size: -; CDR3: CASSWGFGLASDSNEQFF; DNA: TGTGCCAGCAGCTGGGGTTTCGGACTAGCGTCAGATTCTAATGAGCAGTTCTTC
V: TRBV4-1; J: TRBJ2-7; D: TRBD2; length: 15; size: -; CDR3: CASSPAGGEYYEQYF; DNA: TGCGCCAGCAGCCCAGCGGGGGGGGAGTATTACGAGCAGTACTTC
V: TRBV7-7; J: TRBJ2-7; D: TRBD1; length: 16; size: -; CDR3: CASSTGPKQGVYEQYF; DNA: TGTGCTAGCAGCACAGGTCCAAAACAGGGGGTCTACGAGCAGTACTTC
V: TRBV7-2; J: TRBJ2-7; D: -; length: 13; size: few; CDR3: CASEGPHSYEQYF; DNA: TGTGCCAGCGAGGGTCCACACTCCTACGAGCAGTACTTC
V: TRBV12-3/TRBV12-4; J: TRBJ2-7; D: -; length: 15; size: few; CDR3: CASTLSGTSSYEQYF; DNA: TGTGCCAGCACCCTAAGTGGGACAAGCAGCTACGAGCAGTACTTC
V: TRBV4-1; J: TRBJ2-1; D: -; length: 17; size: medium-sized; CDR3: CASSQDGTGGPYNEQFF; DNA: TGCGCCAGCAGCCAAGATGGAACGGGGGGCCCCTACAATGAGCAGTTCTTC
V: TRBV20-1; J: TRBJ1-1; D: -; length: 13; size: -; CDR3: CSAREQGNTEAFF; DNA: TGCAGTGCTAGAGAACAGGGGAACACTGAAGCTTTCTTT
V: TRBV11-1; J: TRBJ2-7; D: -; length: 13; size: once; CDR3: CASSLSRGYEQYF; DNA: TGTGCCAGCAGCTTAAGCAGGGGCTACGAGCAGTACTTC
V: TRBV6-2/TRBV6-3; J: TRBJ1-2; D: -; length: 12; size: few; CDR3: CASEGLSYGYTF; DNA: TGTGCCAGTGAAGGGTTGTCTTATGGCTACACCTTC
V: TRBV12-3/TRBV12-4; J: TRBJ2-2; D: TRBD2; length: 19; size: few; CDR3: CASSPGTSGAHANTGELFF; DNA: TGTGCCAGCAGCCCAGGGACTAGCGGGGCCCACGCGAACACCGGGGAGCTGTTTTTT
V: TRBV7-9; J: TRBJ1-6; D: -; length: 12; size: -; CDR3: CASSLENSPLHF; DNA: TGTGCCAGCAGCTTAGAGAATTCACCCCTCCACTTT
V: TRBV6-6; J: TRBJ1-6; D: -; length: 14; size: -; CDR3: CASNEGPINSPLHF; DNA: TGTGCCAGCAATGAGGGACCGATTAATTCACCCCTCCACTTT
V: TRBV7-9; J: TRBJ2-7; D: -; length: 14; size: -; CDR3: CASSLTPESHEQYF; DNA: TGTGCCAGCAGCTTAACTCCAGAATCCCACGAGCAGTACTTC
V: TRBV9; J: TRBJ2-2; D: -; length: 13; size: -; CDR3: CASSGVTTGELFF; DNA: TGTGCCAGCAGCGGGGTTACCACCGGGGAGCTGTTTTTT